The subject of this entry is one TCR beta chain. The data are from a study of blood T cell repertoires in COVID-19. Whole-study context: The samples span acute and convalescent COVID-19 from the United States, Italy and Spain. PBMCs, B-cell-depleted T cells, or T cells provided the cDNA or gDNA that made up the material.

This CDR3 has 15 residues. CDR1 is SEHNR, CDR2 FQNEAQ, per germline (reference sequence). V was clipped by 5 bases and J by 8 bases, with 21 bases between them. Source study methods: Nucleated cell counts were estimated from reference gene primer amplification. Sequencing used immunoSEQ multiplex PCR; TCRdb keeps in-frame clones, though not all of them. V, J and clone size reflect that table, while D and trimming were determined from the DNA. The repertoire holds around 69,000 clones, with roughly 81% as singletons. The TCR was taken from a woman in her sixties or seventies with acute or convalescent COVID-19. V usage is TRBV7-9 and J usage is TRBJ1-2; TRBD1 might be the D (5 bases). Specimen: peripheral blood. CDR3 in amino acids: CASSPGGGNVQGYTF. The CDR3 DNA is TGTGCCAGCAGCCCCGGCGGGGGGAACGTTCAAGGCTACACCTTC.